This passage covers 22 T cell receptor beta chains from one sample sequenced in a study of technical replicates of blood from a few donors (dated by TCRdb to between 2016 and 2019). Libraries were made using the immunoSEQ multiplex PCR assay. TCRdb took this table from immuneACCESS and kept in-frame rearrangements with V and J called. Such tables lack part of the clones; where checked against another copy, unresolved V genes explain under half of the gap, and the rest is unexplained. This sample gives more than 90,000 clones in total; almost 96% of them show up just once. Clones ranked in the top ten supply approximately 0.22% of the sample. The sequenced sample was T cells isolated from PBMCs. Source of these receptors: a human donor in good health.

The gene calls are TRBV5-4 and TRBJ2-1; 8 bases fit TRBD2. The junction had 5 bases not matched to a gene; V was cut back by 4 bases and J by 5 bases. The CDR3 consists of 14 residues. Per the germline V gene, CDR1 is SGHNT and CDR2 is YYREEE (reference sequence). DNA for the CDR3: TGTGCCAGCAGCCAGCGGGAGACACACAATGAGCAGTTCTTC. The encoded protein is CASSQRETHNEQFF.

V gene TRBV2 combines with J gene TRBJ2-7; D call uncertain. CDR3 length: 12 amino acids. Germline CDR1 is SNHLY and CDR2 is FYNNEI. With 4 bases removed from V and 0 bases from J, the gap between germline ends came to 4 bases. CDR3: CASSGSSYEQYF. The CDR3 region has the DNA TGTGCCAGCAGTGGGAGCTCCTACGAGCAGTACTTC.

The gene calls are TRBV7-9 and TRBJ2-5; possible D gene TRBD1, 6 bases. V was trimmed by 6 bases and J by 1 base, leaving 15 bases between them. CDR1 and CDR2 (germline): SEHNR, FQNEAQ (reference sequence). The length of the CDR3 is 15 residues. CDR3 residues: CASRSSGTSQETQYF. The DNA of the CDR3 is TGTGCCAGCAGATCATCCGGGACATCCCAAGAGACCCAGTACTTC.

The chain links TRBV4-1 to TRBJ1-2; TRBD1 agrees at 11 bases. The trim removed 1 base at V and 5 bases at J, leaving 9 bases unmatched. The CDR3 consists of 17 residues. CDR1 is MGHRA, CDR2 YSYEKL, per germline. This chain's CDR3 is CASSQVAGDRGGYGYTF. The CDR3, as DNA: TGCGCCAGCAGCCAAGTTGCCGGGGACAGGGGGGGGTATGGCTACACCTTC.

The V gene is TRBV27, the J gene TRBJ2-2; tentatively, D is TRBD2 (6 bases). The V end was cut by 7 bases, the J end by 5 bases, with 11 bases between. The CDR3 totals 13 residues. Germline CDR1 reads MNHEY; CDR2 reads SMNVEV (reference sequence). CDR3 bases: TGTGCCAGCAACCTCGGGGGTACCGGGGAGCTGTTTTTT. This codes for CASNLGGTGELFF.

The chain uses TRBV7-2 and TRBJ2-3; no firm D call. CDR1 SGHTA and CDR2 FQGNSA come from the germline V gene. The CDR3 is made up of 12 amino acids. The V gene lost 3 bases and the J gene lost 2 bases, with 3 bases spanning the gap. CDR3 in amino acids: CASSFITDTQYF. The CDR3 region has the DNA TGTGCCAGCAGCTTTATCACAGATACGCAGTATTTT.

The CDR3 here is CASSLVLGSSGNEQFF. The CDR3 DNA reads TGTGCCAGCAGCTTAGTTCTCGGGAGTTCGGGCAATGAGCAGTTCTTC. V is TRBV7-9 and J is TRBJ2-1; D may be TRBD2 (6 bases). Trimming removed 1 base from V and 6 bases from J, with 16 bases in between. The length of the CDR3 is 16 residues. Germline lookup yields CDR1 SEHNR and CDR2 FQNEAQ (reference sequence).

V and J are TRBV28 and TRBJ1-1; D perhaps matches TRBD1 (5 bases). CDR3 length equals 17 residues. The V end lost 5 bases, the J end lost 2 bases, and 21 bases lay between the germline ends. The germline V gene has CDR1 MDHEN and CDR2 SYDVKM. Here the CDR3 DNA reads TGTGCCAGCAGTCCTTGGGGCCTAAAAGACGAAAACACTGAAGCTTTCTTT. Its translation: CASSPWGLKDENTEAFF. The whole variable domain, filled in from reference TRBV28 and TRBJ1-1, reads DVKVTQSSRYLVKRTGEKVFLECVQDMDHENMFWYRQDPGLGLRLIYFSYDVKMKEKGDIPEGYSVSREKKERFSLILESASTNQTSMYLCASSPWGLKDENTEAFFGQGTRLTVV.

The rearrangement joins TRBV4-1 to TRBJ1-3; 8 bases are a match to TRBD1. Unmatched junction bases numbered 8, after V lost 4 bases and J lost 0 bases. CDR1 and CDR2 (germline): MGHRA, YSYEKL. This CDR3 is built from 17 residues. CDR3 coding DNA: TGCGCCAGCAGCCGCACTCGAGACAGGGGCTCTGGAAACACCATATATTTT. It specifies CASSRTRDRGSGNTIYF.

The chain is built from TRBV6-4 and TRBJ2-3, with D possibly TRBD1 on 8 matching bases. V was cut by 5 bases and J by 4 bases, with 28 bases left in between. Germline V gene lookup returns CDR1 MRHNA and CDR2 SNTAGT. The CDR3 totals 19 residues. CDR3 coding DNA: TGTGCCAGCAGTTCATTTCCCTTTGACAGGGGAGGGGGGTCAGATACGCAGTATTTT. This codes for CASSSFPFDRGGGSDTQYF.

This rearrangement joins TRBV19 to TRBJ2-3, with TRBD2 as a possible D gene (5 bases). CDR1 LNHDA and CDR2 SQIVND come from the germline V gene (reference sequence). V was trimmed by 6 bases and J by 1 base, leaving 17 bases between them. The CDR3 extends over 16 amino acids. The CDR3 DNA is TGTGCCAGTAGCCCGACTGAGTCCGGGGGCACAGATACGCAGTATTTT. Translated, it gives CASSPTESGGTDTQYF.

The chain recombines TRBV2 with TRBJ2-5; D is ambiguous. CDR3 length: 12 residues. Germline V gene sequence: CDR1 SNHLY, CDR2 FYNNEI. V dropped 6 bases and J dropped 4 bases, with 9 bases sitting between them. CDR3 DNA sequence: TGTGCCAGCAGGAATTCAGTAGAGACCCAGTACTTC. This sequence encodes CASRNSVETQYF.

This chain uses TRBV27 with TRBJ2-1; 8 bases map to TRBD2. The CDR3 extends over 15 amino acids. Germline V gives CDR1 MNHEY, CDR2 SMNVEV (reference sequence). The V gene end was trimmed by 8 bases and the J gene end by 7 bases; junction bases not matched to a gene: 13. This chain's CDR3 is CASGEPGGRFNEQFF. The CDR3, as DNA: TGTGCCAGCGGGGAACCGGGGGGGAGATTTAATGAGCAGTTCTTC.

The CDR3 nucleotides are TGCGCCAGCAGCTTTCTTCTAGAGGATAACATTCAGTACTTC. Its protein product is CASSFLLEDNIQYF. This chain joins TRBV5-1 and TRBJ2-4; D is undetermined. V lost 2 bases, J lost 7 bases, and 13 bases lay in between. Germline lookup yields CDR1 SGHRS and CDR2 YFSETQ. The CDR3 has 14 amino acids.

This clone was counted once. V is TRBV6-4 and J is TRBJ1-5, with TRBD1 matching over 11 bases. Per the germline V gene, CDR1 is MRHNA and CDR2 is SNTAGT. J gave up 2 bases and V 5 bases, and 14 bases lay outside the gene matches. The CDR3 contains 19 residues. CDR3 sequence reads: CASSSGQGAIYIGNQPQHF. DNA for the CDR3: TGTGCCAGCAGTTCTGGACAGGGGGCGATATATATTGGCAATCAGCCCCAGCATTTT.

A word on this clone: This same CDR3 is encoded by further DNA sequences in the sample. V and J are TRBV19 and TRBJ1-2; a possible D gene is TRBD1 (5 bases). Germline loops: CDR1 LNHDA, CDR2 SQIVND (reference sequence). The CDR3 loop spans 13 amino acids. Trimming took off 7 bases at V and 3 bases at J, with 12 bases between the two ends. In DNA form, the CDR3 reads TGTGCCAGTACAGTGACAGAGTACTATGGCTACACCTTC. Translating gives CASTVTEYYGYTF.

This chain links TRBV5-1 with TRBJ2-3, with D possibly matching TRBD1 (6 bases). Germline loops: CDR1 SGHRS, CDR2 YFSETQ. Trimming took 1 base from V and 1 from J, leaving 10 bases between them. The CDR3 is 15 amino acids. The CDR3 spells CASSLTRTGTDTQYF. The DNA for the CDR3 is TGCGCCAGCAGCTTGACCAGGACAGGCACAGATACGCAGTATTTT. The full variable domain, completed using reference TRBV5-1 and TRBJ2-3, is KAGVTQTPRYLIKTRGQQVTLSCSPISGHRSVSWYQQTPGQGLQFLFEYFSETQRNKGNFPGRFSGRQFSNSRSEMNVSTLELGDSALYLCASSLTRTGTDTQYFGPGTRLTVL.

This chain connects TRBV6-1 to TRBJ1-2; D gene uncertain. Per germline, CDR1 MNHNS and CDR2 SASEGT. The CDR3 covers 13 residues. Trimming pared 6 bases from V and 8 bases from J, leaving 16 bases between. CDR3 in DNA: TGTGCCAGCAGCACCGGTCATACGAGGGGCTACACCTTC. Its protein product is CASSTGHTRGYTF.

This chain links TRBV6-1 with TRBJ2-7; weak D call: TRBD2 (5 bases). This CDR3 has 16 amino acids. Germline-derived CDR1 and CDR2 are MNHNS and SASEGT. Between the trimmed V and J ends, which lost 2 bases and 0 bases, there was a span of 14 bases. Here the CDR3 reads CASSEQGDYSSYEQYF. CDR3 DNA sequence: TGTGCCAGCAGTGAACAAGGCGACTATAGCTCCTACGAGCAGTACTTC.

CDR3 nucleotide sequence: TGTGCCAGCAGTGCAACTAGCGGGAACTACGAGCAGTACTTC. This encodes CASSATSGNYEQYF. V gene TRBV2 combines with J gene TRBJ2-7; 10 bases align to TRBD2. The CDR3 extends over 14 amino acids. V lost 4 bases, J lost 3 bases, and 3 bases stayed unmatched. The germline V gene encodes CDR1 SNHLY and CDR2 FYNNEI.

This sequence joins TRBV4-1 and TRBJ1-1; D gene ambiguous. The V end was cut by 3 bases, the J end by 2 bases, with 10 bases between. The CDR3 is 14 amino acids. Germline assignment: CDR1 MGHRA and CDR2 YSYEKL. CDR3 sequence reads: CASSQWQINTEAFF. The CDR3, as DNA: TGCGCCAGCAGCCAGTGGCAGATAAACACTGAAGCTTTCTTT.

The J gene is TRBJ2-1, the V gene TRBV5-1; TRBD2 matches at 15 bases. Germline V gene sequence: CDR1 SGHRS, CDR2 YFSETQ. The CDR3 runs to 17 residues. J gave up 9 bases and V 4 bases, and 11 bases lay outside the gene matches. The CDR3 region is CASSPPGLAGGFLEQFF. CDR3 coding DNA: TGCGCCAGCAGCCCCCCGGGACTAGCGGGGGGATTCCTTGAGCAGTTCTTC.